The present entry profiles one T cell receptor beta chain with its context. Antigen: not known. Trimming took off 3 bases at V and 0 bases at J, with 9 bases between the two ends. The CDR3 extends over 15 amino acids. The germline CDR1 and CDR2 sequences are LGHNA and YSLEER. Only in-frame clones appear in the TCRdb table, and some are missing; sequencing was by immunoSEQ multiplex PCR. The table has 120,000 or so clones, around 90% seen once; the top ten hold more than 2%. The data derive from a study of T cell responses to AZD1222 COVID-19 vaccine. General study findings and limits: Just 5 to 7 people given AZD1222 tested seropositive at baseline. The CD4 TCRs associated with vaccination extended across spike and predominated at 160-218 and 743-854. Among the donors, most were white British and more were female, and clonal diversity was possibly underestimated.

This chain connects TRBV4-3 to TRBJ2-1, with D possibly being TRBD1 (6 bases). The sample consisted of peripheral blood, taken 28 days after the second AZD1222 dose. This TCR came from an adult who received the AZD1222 COVID-19 vaccine. The CDR3 reads CASSQDSSSYNEQFF. The CDR3 bases are TGCGCCAGCAGCCAGGACAGTAGCTCCTACAATGAGCAGTTCTTC.